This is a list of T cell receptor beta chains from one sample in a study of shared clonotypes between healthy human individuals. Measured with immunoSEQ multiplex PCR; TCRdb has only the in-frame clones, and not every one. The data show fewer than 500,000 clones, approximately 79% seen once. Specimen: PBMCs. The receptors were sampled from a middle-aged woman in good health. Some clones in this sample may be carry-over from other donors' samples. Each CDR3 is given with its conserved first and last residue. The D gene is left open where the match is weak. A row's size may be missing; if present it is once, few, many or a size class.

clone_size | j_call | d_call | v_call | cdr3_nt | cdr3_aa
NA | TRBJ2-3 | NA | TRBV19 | TGTGCCAGTAGTCGGGGCACGACTAGCACAGATACGCAGTATTTT | CASSRGTTSTDTQYF
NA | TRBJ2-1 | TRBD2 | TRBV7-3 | TGTGCCAGCAGCTTAATACTAGCGGGAGCGAACGAGCAGTTCTTC | CASSLILAGANEQFF
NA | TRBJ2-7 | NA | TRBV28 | TGTGCCAGCAGGAGCCCCTACGAGCAGTACTTC | CASRSPYEQYF
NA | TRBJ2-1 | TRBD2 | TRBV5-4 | TGTGCCAGCAGCCTAGGATCTAGCGGGAGTAGCTCCTACAATGAGCAGTTCTTC | CASSLGSSGSSSYNEQFF
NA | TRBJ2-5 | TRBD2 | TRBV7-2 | TGTGCCAGCAGCTTAGTGTCCCTTAGCGGGAGGGCTGGGGAGACCCAGTACTTC | CASSLVSLSGRAGETQYF
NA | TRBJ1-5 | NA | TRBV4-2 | TGTGTCGGCAGCCAAGATGAGGGGGGCCATCAGCCCCAGCATTTT | CVGSQDEGGHQPQHF
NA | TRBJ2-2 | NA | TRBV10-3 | TGTGCCATCAGTGTACCCGGGTGGTCGAACACCGGGGAGCTGTTTTTT | CAISVPGWSNTGELFF
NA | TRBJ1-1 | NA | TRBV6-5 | TGTGCCAGCAGTTACTCTATCAGCACTGAAGCTTTCTTT | CASSYSISTEAFF
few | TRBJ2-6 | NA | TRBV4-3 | TGCGCCAGCAGCCAAGCGGGTTCTGGGGCCAACGTCCTGACTTTC | CASSQAGSGANVLTF
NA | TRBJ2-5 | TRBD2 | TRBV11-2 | TGTGCCAGCAGCCGCCGACTAGCGGGAGGAGAGGAGACCCAGTACTTC | CASSRRLAGGEETQYF
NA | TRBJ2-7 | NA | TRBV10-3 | TGTGCCACCACAGGCTTCTCCTACGAGCAGTACTTC | CATTGFSYEQYF
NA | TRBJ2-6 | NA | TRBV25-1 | TGTGCCAGCAGCGAATCCGGCGGAGGGGGCGCTGGGGCCAACGTCCTGACTTTC | CASSESGGGGAGANVLTF
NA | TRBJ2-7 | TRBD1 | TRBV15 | TGTGCCACCAGCAGAGATCGGGCAGGGGGCGGCGAGCAGTACTTC | CATSRDRAGGGEQYF
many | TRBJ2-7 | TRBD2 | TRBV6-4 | TGTGCCAGCAGTGAGGGGTCGGGAGGGCCTTACGAGCAGTACTTC | CASSEGSGGPYEQYF
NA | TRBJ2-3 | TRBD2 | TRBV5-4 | TGTGCCAGCAGCTACCGACTAGCGGGTTCCACAGATACGCAGTATTTT | CASSYRLAGSTDTQYF
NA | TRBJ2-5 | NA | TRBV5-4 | TGTGCCAGCAGCCCAGGTGTAGGGGGACGGCAAGAGACCCAGTACTTC | CASSPGVGGRQETQYF
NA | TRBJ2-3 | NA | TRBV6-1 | TGTGCCAGCAGTGAAATTTCAGGGGATACGCAGTATTTT | CASSEISGDTQYF
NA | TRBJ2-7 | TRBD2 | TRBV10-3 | TGTGCCATCAGCCCAGCGGGAGAATCCTACGAGCAGTACTTC | CAISPAGESYEQYF
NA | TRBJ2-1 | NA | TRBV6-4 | TGTGCCAGCAGTGACTCAGATAGCGGATACAATGAGCAGTTCTTC | CASSDSDSGYNEQFF
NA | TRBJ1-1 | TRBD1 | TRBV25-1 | TGTGCCAGCGGGCTAGGCAGGGACAGCACTGAAGCTTTCTTT | CASGLGRDSTEAFF
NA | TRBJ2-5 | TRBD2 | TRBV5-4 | TGTGCCAGCAGCTTTGGACTAGCGGGAGTGGGTCAAGAGACCCAGTACTTC | CASSFGLAGVGQETQYF